This T cell receptor (beta chain) was obtained from a study of regulatory T cells in long-lasting Graves disease. The germline V gene has CDR1 MNHNS and CDR2 SASEGT. With V trimmed by 5 bases and J by 4 bases, 5 bases remained unmatched. The CDR3 covers 14 residues. Both iRepertoire HTBI primers and Arm-PCR of CDR3 regions were used to build the TCR beta libraries. How the authors handled the data: Across the samples, identification revealed about 62 TRBV and roughly 13 TRBJ segments. TCRdb independently ran MiXCR on the multiplex PCR reads; one entry per CDR3 protein. These V and J calls are TCRdb output, not the study's own analysis. In the table there are roughly 420,000 distinct CDR3 sequences, roughly 15% of which are singletons. This clonotype was picked up a small number of times. Time point given: newly diagnosed GD, antithyroid drugs for less than 3 months. RNA from PBMCs was the source of the TCR library.

The sample was also reused in another study, on T cells in Graves' hyperthyroidism and ophthalmopathy. That report adds: Reasons for excluding patients were uncontrolled infection, other autoimmune disease, pregnancy or lactation. Ophthalmopathy prediction by the model preceded onset by a median approximately 5.9 months.

The receptor was isolated from a woman aged 25 to 39 with Graves disease. Sequenced here: peripheral blood mononuclear cells (PBMCs), sampled at new diagnosis, from a patient treated with antithyroid drugs. The rearrangement joins TRBV6-1 to TRBJ2-1; 7 bases map to TRBD2. CDR3 loop: CASSRSGNYNEQFF. The CDR3, as DNA: TGTGCCAGCAGTCGGAGCGGGAATTACAATGAGCAGTTCTTC.